Below, 8 T cell receptor beta chains from the same sample are listed, as sequenced in a study of blood T cell repertoires in COVID-19 (dated by TCRdb to 2018 to 2020). Library preparation employed the immunoSEQ multiplex PCR assay. The immuneACCESS repertoire file appears here via TCRdb, limited to in-frame rearrangements. These files lack a portion of the clones; in checked studies, under half of the deficit traces to unresolved V genes, and the cause of the others is not known. The sample data list some 300,000 clones, and roughly nine tenths of these were observed just once. The biggest ten clones account for approximately 1.8% of the sample. The specimen was peripheral blood. Receptor source: a woman younger than 45 with COVID-19, enrolled during active disease.

The chain carries TRBV4-1 and TRBJ1-2, with 8 bases matching TRBD1. Germline values: CDR1 MGHRA, CDR2 YSYEKL. Losses at the gene ends were 1 base for V and 8 bases for J; bases not matched to a gene: 15. The CDR3 is 17 residues long. The CDR3 loop is CASSQGHPGGVTSGYTF. CDR3 DNA sequence: TGCGCCAGCAGCCAAGGCCACCCAGGGGGCGTTACAAGCGGCTACACCTTC.

V gene TRBV28 combines with J gene TRBJ2-1; no clear D. V was cut by 3 bases and J by 0 bases, with 6 bases left in between. CDR1 MDHEN and CDR2 SYDVKM come from the germline V gene. This CDR3 has 14 amino acids. The DNA for the CDR3 is TGTGCCAGCAGTTTCCCCCACTCCTACAATGAGCAGTTCTTC. Its translation: CASSFPHSYNEQFF.

Regarding this clone: Germline and junction disagree at one end, which may indicate a read error. The chain joins TRBV6-5 to TRBJ2-7, with TRBD2 matching 8 bases. Germline assignment: CDR1 MNHEY and CDR2 SVGAGI. There are 16 residues in the CDR3. The CDR3 DNA is TGTGCCAGCAGTTACTCGGTAACGCAGCGGGGGTCTGAGCGGTACTTC. This encodes CASSYSVTQRGSERYF.

The chain joins TRBV28 to TRBJ2-1; TRBD2 agrees at 11 bases. The CDR3 is 15 residues long. Germline trimming cut 2 bases from V and 8 bases from J; bases unmatched to any gene: 5. Germline V CDR1 and CDR2: MDHEN, SYDVKM. In DNA, the CDR3 is TGTGCCAGCAGTTTACTCGGGACTAGCGGCCATGAGCAGTTCTTC. The encoded protein is CASSLLGTSGHEQFF.

V gene TRBV9 combines with J gene TRBJ2-2, with D uncertain. Germline assignment: CDR1 SGDLS and CDR2 YYNGEE. V was trimmed by 3 bases and J by 6 bases, leaving 9 bases between them. The CDR3 is 13 residues long. CDR3 DNA: TGTGCCAGCAGCGCGCTAAGTGCCGGGGAGCTGTTTTTT. As protein: CASSALSAGELFF.

J is TRBJ1-5 and V is TRBV19; possible D gene TRBD1, 5 bases. V dropped 5 bases and J dropped 6 bases, with 8 bases sitting between them. Germline assignment: CDR1 LNHDA and CDR2 SQIVND (reference sequence). This CDR3 is built from 12 residues. This chain's CDR3 is CASSSGIQPQHF. CDR3 bases: TGTGCCAGTAGTTCAGGGATTCAGCCCCAGCATTTT.

This sequence joins TRBV9 and TRBJ1-6, with 7 positions matching TRBD1. Germline V lookup: CDR1 SGDLS, CDR2 YYNGEE. The CDR3 runs 15 residues. V was pared by 0 bases and J by 7 bases, with 4 bases of the junction left unmatched. The CDR3 DNA sequence: TGTGCCAGCAGCGTAGCTACACAGGGGAATTCACCCCTCCACTTT. Encoded protein: CASSVATQGNSPLHF.

The chain combines TRBV7-2 with TRBJ1-5; D call uncertain. This CDR3 contains 14 residues. Germline CDR1 is SGHTA and CDR2 is FQGNSA. Trimming took off 3 bases at V and 0 bases at J, with 6 bases between the two ends. CDR3 residues: CASSLRGSNQPQHF. The CDR3 bases are TGTGCCAGCAGCTTGAGAGGTAGCAATCAGCCCCAGCATTTT.